This passage covers 3 T cell receptor beta chains from one sample sequenced in a study of regulatory T cells in long-lasting Graves disease. In building TCR beta libraries, iRepertoire HTBI primers were used together with Arm-PCR of CDR3 regions. TCRdb re-called the multiplex PCR reads with MiXCR, one entry per CDR3 protein. Of hundreds of thousands of distinct CDR3 sequences listed, about 20% are singletons. Time point reported: persistent/refractory GD, antithyroid drugs over 5 years with positive TRAb. The TCR library used RNA extracted from PBMCs. Sequencing was performed on peripheral blood mononuclear cells (PBMCs), taken when the disease was refractory, from a patient treated with antithyroid drugs. These TCRs come from a female donor with Graves disease.

This clonotype was counted ten times or more. This sequence joins TRBV6-2 or TRBV6-3 and TRBJ2-5; 7 nucleotides match TRBD2. The germline gives CDR1 MNHEY, CDR2 SVGEGT. The J segment lost 4 bases and the V segment lost 0 bases, leaving 8 bases of the junction unmatched. The CDR3 has 16 amino acids. In DNA, the CDR3 is TGTGCCAGCAGTTACTCGAGTGGGAGGGCCGGAGAGACCCAGTACTTC. Translation: CASSYSSGRAGETQYF.

In its sample, this clonotype was seen a few times. V and J are TRBV7-3 and TRBJ2-5, with TRBD2 as a possible D gene (6 bases). Germline-derived CDR1 and CDR2 are SGHTA and FQGTGA. Deletions cut 3 bases from V and 4 bases from J, with 9 bases between. The CDR3 totals 13 residues. Here the CDR3 DNA reads TGTGCCAGCAGCTTGGGGAGGTTAGAGACCCAGTACTTC. It translates to CASSLGRLETQYF.

The chain has TRBV3-1 and TRBJ2-1; 7 bases map to TRBD1. J was trimmed by 5 bases and V by 5 bases; bases with no gene match: 12. CDR3 size: 16 residues. Germline loops: CDR1 LGHDT, CDR2 YNNKEL (reference sequence). For the CDR3, the DNA is TGTGCCAGCAGCGTCCGACAGGGTATGAGGAACAATGAGCAGTTCTTC. Translated: CASSVRQGMRNNEQFF.